Below, 11 T cell receptor beta chains from the same sample are listed, as sequenced in a study of human CD8 memory T cell subsets. Sequencing libraries of TCR beta were made by UMI-labeled 5' RACE. TCRdb re-called the 5' RACE reads and catalogs CDR3 proteins one per entry, DNA excluded. The sample table sets out over 4,000 distinct CDR3 sequences. Sequenced sample: CD8+ T cells from PBMCs. The receptors come from a human donor in good health.

The V gene is TRBV5-1, the J gene TRBJ2-7; TCRdb's D call, TRBD2, is unchecked because there is no DNA. This CDR3 has 13 amino acids. Germline lookup yields CDR1 SGHRS and CDR2 YFSETQ. CDR3 amino acids: CASSFGGGWEQYF.

The chain carries TRBV4-1 and TRBJ1-2; TCRdb returns TRBD1, unconfirmable since there is no DNA. Per the germline V gene, CDR1 is MGHRA and CDR2 is YSYEKL. This CDR3 region has 15 residues. CDR3 in amino acids: CASSFRQGGDYGYTF.

This rearrangement joins TRBV24-1 to TRBJ2-7; TCRdb names TRBD2, which stays unverified in the absence of DNA. Germline loops: CDR1 KGHDR, CDR2 SFDVKD. The CDR3 extends over 14 amino acids. CDR3 sequence: CATIRTGGAYEQYF.

The rearrangement links TRBV9 to TRBJ2-1; the D gene TCRdb calls, TRBD1, cannot be checked with no DNA. Germline loops: CDR1 SGDLS, CDR2 YYNGEE. The CDR3 loop spans 14 amino acids. The CDR3 loop is CASSPAPGHNEQFF.

The J gene is TRBJ1-1, the V gene TRBV2. This CDR3 contains 14 residues. Germline-derived CDR1 and CDR2 are SNHLY and FYNNEI. CDR3 amino acids: CASSEGKVNTEAFF.

This rearrangement joins TRBV20-1 to TRBJ1-5. The CDR3 runs to 13 residues. Germline lookup yields CDR1 DFQATT and CDR2 SNEGSKA (reference sequence). The CDR3 sequence: CSARGGEGQPQHF.

This clonotype ranks as medium-sized in terms of frequency. This rearrangement joins TRBV6-6 to TRBJ2-4; TCRdb returns TRBD1, unconfirmable since there is no DNA. The germline CDR1 and CDR2 sequences are MNHNY and SVGAGI (reference sequence). The CDR3 consists of 17 residues. CDR3 in amino acids: CASSLRYRGAAKNIQYF.

J is TRBJ2-1 and V is TRBV19. The germline V gene has CDR1 LNHDA and CDR2 SQIVND (reference sequence). The CDR3 extends over 15 amino acids. This CDR3 is CASSLSVLGLNEQFF.

The chain carries TRBV20-1 and TRBJ2-1. CDR3 size: 13 residues. From germline, CDR1 is DFQATT and CDR2 SNEGSKA (reference sequence). The chain's CDR3 is CSADRLTYNEQFF.

This rearrangement joins TRBV7-9 to TRBJ2-7. This CDR3 is built from 13 residues. From germline, CDR1 is SEHNR and CDR2 FQNEAQ (reference sequence). The CDR3 sequence is CASSSGDSYEQYF.

The CDR3 loop reads CASSLAGGARDEQYF. The chain joins TRBV5-6 to TRBJ2-7; TCRdb outputs TRBD1, but without DNA this stays unchecked. CDR1 and CDR2 (germline): SGHDT, YYEEEE. The CDR3 extends over 15 amino acids.